A selection of T cell receptor beta chains follows, all from one sample in a study of blood T cell repertoires in COVID-19. TCRdb's copy holds only in-frame clones and misses some; the assay was immunoSEQ multiplex PCR. Of about 210,000 clones in the sample, 81% were seen once. Input material: PBMCs or T cells enriched from blood (not recorded which). The source of these receptors is a woman aged 45-60 years with acute COVID-19. Both conserved end residues are part of each CDR3. The D gene is left open where the match is weak. Not all rows give a size; the values are once, few, many and, for expanded clones, a class.

TRBV6-4	-	TRBJ2-3	15	TRBD2	TGTGCCAGCAGTGAAACTAGCGGGGGTACAGATACGCAGTATTTT	CASSETSGGTDTQYF
TRBV18	-	TRBJ1-1	16	TRBD1	TGTGCCAGCTCACCACGAATGGGACAGGGGAACACTGAAGCTTTCTTT	CASSPRMGQGNTEAFF
TRBV7-9	-	TRBJ1-1	14	-	TGTGCCATCCCCAGGGGTTCACGGAACACTGAAGCTTTCTTT	CAIPRGSRNTEAFF
TRBV19	-	TRBJ1-5	13	-	TGTGCCAGTAGTAGGGACACCAATCAGCCCCAGCATTTT	CASSRDTNQPQHF
TRBV3-1/TRBV3-2	-	TRBJ1-1	14	TRBD1	TGTGCCAGTGTACGGACAGGATTGAACACTGAAGCTTTCTTT	CASVRTGLNTEAFF
TRBV4-2	-	TRBJ2-5	16	-	TGTGCCAGCAGCCAAGATTTCAGGGGGGCGTGGGAGACCCAGTACTTC	CASSQDFRGAWETQYF
TRBV12-5	-	TRBJ2-3	15	TRBD1	TGTGCTAGTGATCAACAGGGGGCAGTCACAGATACGCAGTATTTT	CASDQQGAVTDTQYF
TRBV7-2	-	TRBJ2-7	15	TRBD2	TGTGCCAGCAGACCACAATCAGCGGGAATCGACGAGCAGTACTTC	CASRPQSAGIDEQYF
TRBV4-1	-	TRBJ2-7	14	-	TGCGCCAGCAGCCCCCACTCGTCCTCCTACGAGCAGTACTTC	CASSPHSSSYEQYF
TRBV7-2	once	TRBJ2-3	14	-	TGTGCCAGCAGCTCCCCCCCCGGTGAAGATACGCAGTATTTT	CASSSPPGEDTQYF
TRBV19	-	TRBJ1-5	15	-	TGTGCCAGTAGTATAGTTTCCAGTCCAAATCAGCCCCAGCATTTT	CASSIVSSPNQPQHF
TRBV30	-	TRBJ1-4	15	TRBD1	TGTGCCTCCTCAAGAGTGGGACAGGGGTATGAAAAACTGTTTTTT	CASSRVGQGYEKLFF
TRBV5-1	-	TRBJ1-1	13	-	TGCGCCAGCAGCTTGAGAGGGGGCACTGAAGCTTTCTTT	CASSLRGGTEAFF
TRBV7-2	-	TRBJ1-5	15	-	TGTGCCAGCAGCTTAAATGGGCTGAGCAATCAGCCCCAGCATTTT	CASSLNGLSNQPQHF
TRBV28	-	TRBJ2-1	15	-	TGTGCCAGCAGTAGTCCGGAGGGACAGCCAAATGAGCAGTTCTTC	CASSSPEGQPNEQFF
TRBV28	-	TRBJ2-7	16	TRBD1	TGTGCCAGCGGCCCCTTCACCCGGGACAGGGCTCACGAGCAGTACTTC	CASGPFTRDRAHEQYF
TRBV28	-	TRBJ1-2	11	-	TGTGCCAGCAGCCAGGACTATGGCTACACCTTC	CASSQDYGYTF
TRBV28	-	TRBJ1-2	11	-	TGTGCCAGCAGTTTTCGGGGAAGCTACACCTTC	CASSFRGSYTF
TRBV27	-	TRBJ2-7	14	TRBD1	TGTGCCAGCAGCCGGGACAGAAACTCCTACGAGCAGTACTTC	CASSRDRNSYEQYF
TRBV29-1	-	TRBJ1-1	13	-	TGCAGCGGACGACAGACAGGGAACACTGAAGCTTTCTTT	CSGRQTGNTEAFF
TRBV19	-	TRBJ1-2	15	TRBD1	TGTGCCAGTAGTCCGTCGGGACAGGGGTTGAAGGGCTACACCTTC	CASSPSGQGLKGYTF
TRBV19	-	TRBJ2-1	17	-	TGTGCCAGTAGTATACACTGGCAGCTAGTTAGAGAAAATGAGCAGTTCTTC	CASSIHWQLVRENEQFF